This is a list of T cell receptor beta chains from one sample in a study of cytomegalovirus exposure and HLA in healthy donors. Repertoires were generated with immunoSEQ multiplex PCR, while TCRdb's copy carries only in-frame clones and drops some. This table has approximately 110,000 clones, around 80% appearing once. Sample: PBMCs. These receptors originate from a woman in her 30s in good health and CMV-seronegative. The CDR3 runs from the conserved cysteine through the conserved F or W. The D gene is left open where the match is weak. A clone size is listed for some rows: how often the clone was seen (once, few, many), or a class if it is expanded.

d_gene	abundance	j_gene	v_gene	CDR3aa	CDR3nt
NA	NA	TRBJ2-3	TRBV5-1	CASGSGASGDTQYF	TGCGCCAGCGGCTCAGGGGCCTCGGGAGATACGCAGTATTTT
TRBD1	NA	TRBJ1-2	TRBV18	CASSPNPGQGYGYTF	TGTGCCAGCTCACCAAACCCGGGACAGGGCTATGGCTACACCTTC
TRBD2	once	TRBJ2-1	TRBV30	CAWSGTSGSFNEQFF	TGTGCCTGGTCCGGGACTAGCGGGAGCTTCAATGAGCAGTTCTTC
TRBD1	NA	TRBJ1-4	TRBV11-2	CASSSRQGAYEKLFF	TGTGCCAGCAGCTCACGACAGGGGGCTTATGAAAAACTGTTTTTT
TRBD1	NA	TRBJ1-6	TRBV5-5	CASSSIGTGPLIMRNSPLHF	TGTGCCAGCAGTTCTATCGGGACAGGGCCTCTAATAATGAGGAATTCACCCCTCCACTTT
TRBD1	NA	TRBJ1-2	TRBV2	CASSAGQGIDGYTF	TGTGCCAGCAGCGCCGGACAGGGTATAGACGGCTACACCTTC
TRBD2	few	TRBJ2-1	TRBV2	CASRPLAGVPDEQFF	TGTGCCAGCAGGCCGTTAGCGGGAGTGCCGGATGAGCAGTTCTTC
NA	few	TRBJ2-3	TRBV11-3	CASSLYDTPSTDTQYF	TGTGCCAGCAGCTTATATGACACCCCTAGCACAGATACGCAGTATTTT
TRBD1	NA	TRBJ1-2	TRBV11-1	CASSSGTGGVGYTF	TGTGCCAGCAGCTCCGGGACAGGGGGCGTTGGCTACACCTTC
TRBD1	NA	TRBJ2-5	TRBV14	CASSPDRDQETQYF	TGTGCCAGCAGCCCGGACAGGGACCAAGAGACCCAGTACTTC
NA	NA	TRBJ1-4	TRBV6-1	CASSGDSSSTNEKLFF	TGTGCCAGCAGTGGTGACAGTTCTTCAACTAATGAAAAACTGTTTTTT
NA	NA	TRBJ2-1	TRBV2	CASNEFARADEQFF	TGTGCCAGCAATGAGTTCGCCAGGGCCGATGAGCAGTTCTTC
NA	NA	TRBJ1-1	TRBV9	CASSPRQGKTEAFF	TGTGCCAGCAGCCCCCGGCAGGGAAAGACTGAAGCTTTCTTT
TRBD1	few	TRBJ2-5	TRBV27	CASSVTGATQETQYF	TGTGCCAGCAGTGTAACAGGGGCTACCCAAGAGACCCAGTACTTC
NA	NA	TRBJ1-1	TRBV10-1	CASSRESNTEAFF	TGCGCCAGCAGTAGAGAGTCGAACACTGAAGCTTTCTTT
TRBD2	NA	TRBJ2-7	TRBV13	CASSTGLAGAYEQYF	TGTGCCAGCAGCACCGGACTAGCGGGAGCCTACGAGCAGTACTTC
NA	NA	TRBJ2-1	TRBV5-1	CASGGGPNYNEQFF	TGCGCCAGCGGGGGCGGGCCGAACTACAATGAGCAGTTCTTC
NA	NA	TRBJ2-3	TRBV10-1	CASSPGLTDTQYF	TGCGCCAGCAGCCCGGGACTGACAGATACGCAGTATTTT
NA	NA	TRBJ2-1	TRBV9	CASSVNGNPYNEQFF	TGTGCCAGCAGCGTGAACGGGAACCCTTACAATGAGCAGTTCTTC
NA	NA	TRBJ1-1	TRBV30	CAWISTEAFF	TGTGCCTGGATTAGCACTGAAGCTTTCTTT
TRBD2	NA	TRBJ2-1	TRBV4-1	CASSQYMTSSRVNYQFF	TGCGCCAGCAGCCAATACATGACTAGCTCCCGAGTAAATTATCAGTTCTTC
NA	NA	TRBJ1-1	TRBV19	CASSTLPERWMAEAFF	TGTGCCAGTAGTACCCTCCCTGAGAGGTGGATGGCTGAAGCTTTCTTT
TRBD1	NA	TRBJ1-6	TRBV18	CASSPPGQVSYNSPLHF	TGTGCCAGCTCACCTCCGGGACAGGTCTCCTATAATTCACCCCTCCACTTT
NA	NA	TRBJ2-7	TRBV29-1	CSVGRGAGYERYF	NA
NA	few	TRBJ1-1	TRBV6-1	CASSSRGRNTEAFF	TGTGCCAGCAGTAGCAGGGGACGTAACACTGAAGCTTTCTTT
TRBD1	NA	TRBJ1-3	TRBV5-6	CASSLQGAKGNTIYF	TGTGCCAGCAGCTTGCAGGGGGCGAAAGGAAACACCATATATTTT
TRBD2	NA	TRBJ2-3	TRBV11-2	CASSSTSGKSYTQYF	TGTGCCAGCAGCTCGACTAGCGGGAAATCGTATACGCAGTATTTT
NA	NA	TRBJ2-7	TRBV7-8	CASSVRVALSYEQYF	TGTGCCAGCAGCGTACGGGTTGCGCTCTCCTACGAGCAGTACTTC
TRBD1	NA	TRBJ2-2	TRBV19	CASSPGQIPSGELFF	TGTGCCAGTAGTCCGGGACAGATTCCGTCCGGGGAGCTGTTTTTT
TRBD1	NA	TRBJ1-3	TRBV7-9	CASSLVGQGMGNTIYF	TGTGCCAGCAGCTTAGTGGGACAGGGTATGGGAAACACCATATATTTT
NA	NA	TRBJ2-7	TRBV6-1	CASSEWRPGKSYEQYF	TGTGCCAGCAGTGAATGGCGTCCAGGGAAGTCCTACGAGCAGTACTTC
TRBD1	NA	TRBJ1-1	TRBV9	CASSVGQGSTEAFF	TGTGCCAGCAGCGTAGGACAGGGGAGCACTGAAGCTTTCTTT
TRBD1	NA	TRBJ2-3	TRBV4-2	CASSDRQGRVDTQYF	TGTGCCAGCAGCGACCGACAGGGAAGGGTGGATACGCAGTATTTT
NA	NA	TRBJ2-1	TRBV7-9	CASSLINRATVNEQFF	TGTGCCAGCAGCTTAATCAACAGGGCAACGGTCAATGAGCAGTTCTTC
NA	NA	TRBJ1-1	TRBV7-9	CASRYLGGDTEAFF	TGTGCCAGCAGATACCTAGGGGGAGACACTGAAGCTTTCTTT
TRBD2	NA	TRBJ2-1	TRBV2	CASSRDSGSGHNEQFF	TGTGCCAGCAGTAGGGATAGCGGGAGCGGGCACAATGAGCAGTTCTTC
TRBD2	NA	TRBJ2-3	TRBV11-2	CASSARLAGGFTDTQYF	TGTGCCAGCAGCGCCCGACTAGCGGGGGGCTTCACAGATACGCAGTATTTT
TRBD2	NA	TRBJ2-1	TRBV4-1	CASSSLAGAVYEQFF	TGCGCCAGCAGTTCACTAGCGGGAGCTGTTTATGAGCAGTTCTTC
TRBD1	NA	TRBJ2-1	TRBV19	CASSTIQGAEQFF	TGTGCCAGTAGTACAATACAGGGGGCCGAGCAGTTCTTC
TRBD2	NA	TRBJ2-2	TRBV14	CASSPTGLAEHFPGELFF	TGTGCCAGCAGCCCAACGGGACTAGCGGAACACTTCCCCGGGGAGCTGTTTTTT
NA	NA	TRBJ1-1	TRBV13	CASSSSAEAFF	TGTGCCAGCAGCTCTAGTGCTGAAGCTTTCTTT
TRBD1	NA	TRBJ2-3	TRBV30	CAWSTRQGGTDTQYF	TGTGCCTGGAGTACCCGACAGGGAGGCACAGATACGCAGTATTTT
TRBD1	NA	TRBJ1-1	TRBV27	CASSGSGLTGGPEAFF	TGTGCCAGCAGTGGCTCGGGACTAACAGGGGGCCCTGAAGCTTTCTTT
NA	NA	TRBJ1-3	TRBV2	CASSEAAARMDTIYF	TGTGCCAGCAGTGAAGCAGCGGCCCGGATGGACACCATATATTTT
TRBD2	NA	TRBJ2-1	TRBV28	CASSSPTSGRAYNEQFF	TGTGCCAGCAGTTCCCCGACTAGCGGGAGGGCCTACAATGAGCAGTTCTTC